Detailed here is one T cell receptor (beta chain). Its antigen is currently unknown. The data belong to a study of OX40 agonist ivuxolimab in advanced cancers. Some clones are missing from TCRdb's copy, which holds only in-frame ones; the method was immunoSEQ multiplex PCR. The table shows around 68,000 clones, with more than 85% occurring only once. Notes on the study in general: Researchers report that CD8+ T cells had, on average, more expanded clones than CD4+. Which antigen the expanded peripheral T cells recognized is unknown.

The source material was CD4+ or CD8+ T cells sorted from blood, sampled in a trial of the OX40 agonist ivuxolimab. The source is an adult with an advanced solid tumor such as melanoma, head and neck, liver or kidney cancer.

CDR3 in DNA: TGTGCCATCAGTGAGCACAGGGGAGATAATTCACCCCTCCACTTT. Residues: CAISEHRGDNSPLHF. The V and J genes are TRBV10-3 and TRBJ1-6; TRBD1 agrees at 7 bases. Germline values: CDR1 ENHRY, CDR2 SYGVKD. V lost 2 bases, J lost 5 bases, and 3 bases stayed unmatched. The CDR3 runs 15 residues.